The rows below give T cell receptor beta chains drawn from one sample of a study of blood T cell repertoires in COVID-19. The protocol was immunoSEQ multiplex PCR, while the TCRdb copy is restricted to in-frame clones and leaves out a portion. The sample includes 110,000 or so clones, 77% of them seen just once. Sequenced sample: peripheral blood. All receptors come from a human donor in a cohort sampled during active COVID-19. Each CDR3 is given with its conserved first and last residue. The order of the fields is V gene, clone size, D gene, J gene, CDR3 DNA, CDR3 protein. The D gene is left open where the match is weak. A row's size may be missing; if present it is once, few, many or a size class.

v_call: TRBV5-4
clone_size: NA
d_call: NA
j_call: TRBJ1-4
cdr3_nt: TGTGCCAGCAGCTTGGGGCAGGAAAAACTGTTTTTT
cdr3_aa: CASSLGQEKLFF

v_call: TRBV6-5
clone_size: NA
d_call: NA
j_call: TRBJ2-2
cdr3_nt: TGTGCCAGCAGTCTGGAGTTATACGCCGGGGAGCTGTTTTTT
cdr3_aa: CASSLELYAGELFF

v_call: TRBV11-3
clone_size: NA
d_call: NA
j_call: TRBJ2-7
cdr3_nt: TGTGCCAGCAGCTCGCCTACAGACCTCTACGAGCAGTACTTC
cdr3_aa: CASSSPTDLYEQYF

v_call: TRBV11-2
clone_size: NA
d_call: NA
j_call: TRBJ2-7
cdr3_nt: TGTGCCAGCAGCTTAGGAAACGGCTACGAGCAGTACTTC
cdr3_aa: CASSLGNGYEQYF

v_call: TRBV5-6
clone_size: NA
d_call: NA
j_call: TRBJ1-2
cdr3_nt: TGTGCCAGCAGGCGGGACCGAACTAACTATGGCTACACCTTC
cdr3_aa: CASRRDRTNYGYTF

v_call: TRBV11-2
clone_size: NA
d_call: TRBD2
j_call: TRBJ2-7
cdr3_nt: TGTGCCAGCAGCTTAGACGGGGAGCGGGGAGACTTC
cdr3_aa: CASSLDGERGDF

v_call: TRBV11-2
clone_size: NA
d_call: TRBD2
j_call: TRBJ2-7
cdr3_nt: TGTGCCAGCAGCCCGAGCGGGAGGGACTACGAGCAGTACTTC
cdr3_aa: CASSPSGRDYEQYF

v_call: TRBV9
clone_size: NA
d_call: TRBD1
j_call: TRBJ2-7
cdr3_nt: TGTGCCAGCAGCGTATTGGGGACAGGGGGAGGCGAGCAGTACTTC
cdr3_aa: CASSVLGTGGGEQYF

v_call: TRBV6-1
clone_size: NA
d_call: NA
j_call: TRBJ2-7
cdr3_nt: TGTGCCAGCAGTGACTATCGGGACTCCGCGTTCTACGAGCAGTACTTC
cdr3_aa: CASSDYRDSAFYEQYF

v_call: TRBV2
clone_size: NA
d_call: NA
j_call: TRBJ1-2
cdr3_nt: TGTGCCAGCAGTAAGGGGTGGAACTATGGCTACACCTTC
cdr3_aa: CASSKGWNYGYTF

v_call: TRBV5-1
clone_size: NA
d_call: TRBD2
j_call: TRBJ2-3
cdr3_nt: TGCGCCAGCAGCCCCTCCGGGACTAGCGGGACCACAGATACGCAGTATTTT
cdr3_aa: CASSPSGTSGTTDTQYF

v_call: TRBV7-9
clone_size: few
d_call: TRBD1
j_call: TRBJ2-7
cdr3_nt: TGTGCCACCGACAGGGATGCCTACGAGCAGTACTTC
cdr3_aa: CATDRDAYEQYF

v_call: TRBV29-1
clone_size: NA
d_call: NA
j_call: TRBJ2-7
cdr3_nt: TGCAGCGTTGAAGTCGGTTCCGAGCAGTACTTC
cdr3_aa: CSVEVGSEQYF

v_call: TRBV3-1/TRBV3-2
clone_size: once
d_call: TRBD2
j_call: TRBJ2-7
cdr3_nt: TGTGCCAGCAGCCACAGCGGGGCCCTATCCTACGAGCAGTACTTC
cdr3_aa: CASSHSGALSYEQYF

v_call: TRBV6-1
clone_size: NA
d_call: NA
j_call: TRBJ1-1
cdr3_nt: TGTGCCAGCAGTGAGTTTCCAAGAGCTGAAGCTTTCTTT
cdr3_aa: CASSEFPRAEAFF

v_call: TRBV6-1
clone_size: NA
d_call: NA
j_call: TRBJ1-5
cdr3_nt: TGTGCCAGCAGTGATTCGCAGAACAATCAGCCCCAGCATTTT
cdr3_aa: CASSDSQNNQPQHF

v_call: TRBV3-1/TRBV3-2
clone_size: few
d_call: NA
j_call: TRBJ2-6
cdr3_nt: TGTGCCAGCAGCCCCCGGGACTCCCTCTCTGGGGCCAACGTCCTGACTTTC
cdr3_aa: CASSPRDSLSGANVLTF

v_call: TRBV19
clone_size: NA
d_call: NA
j_call: TRBJ2-5
cdr3_nt: TGTGCCAGTAGTATAGTTGGACAGCAAGAGACCCAGTACTTC
cdr3_aa: CASSIVGQQETQYF

v_call: TRBV11-2
clone_size: NA
d_call: TRBD1
j_call: TRBJ1-2
cdr3_nt: TGTGCCAGCAGCCGACCCAGAGAACAGGGGCGGTCTTGTGGCTACACCTTC
cdr3_aa: CASSRPREQGRSCGYTF

v_call: TRBV6-6
clone_size: NA
d_call: NA
j_call: TRBJ1-4
cdr3_nt: TGTGCCAGCAACCCACTGACAGGAGATAATGAAAAACTGTTTTTT
cdr3_aa: CASNPLTGDNEKLFF

v_call: TRBV11-2
clone_size: NA
d_call: TRBD1
j_call: TRBJ2-7
cdr3_nt: TGTGCCAGCAGCTGGGACAGTAACTACGAGCAGTACTTC
cdr3_aa: CASSWDSNYEQYF

v_call: TRBV3-1/TRBV3-2
clone_size: NA
d_call: NA
j_call: TRBJ2-7
cdr3_nt: TGTGCCAGCAGCCAACTAGGCAACGAGCAGTACTTC
cdr3_aa: CASSQLGNEQYF

v_call: TRBV7-8
clone_size: once
d_call: NA
j_call: TRBJ2-7
cdr3_nt: TGTGCCAGCAGCAGCCACGGTCTCGTCTACGAGCAGTACTTC
cdr3_aa: CASSSHGLVYEQYF

v_call: TRBV27
clone_size: NA
d_call: NA
j_call: TRBJ1-1
cdr3_nt: TGTGCCAGCAGCCAGCAGGGACATACAACGGCTTTCTTT
cdr3_aa: CASSQQGHTTAFF

v_call: TRBV2
clone_size: NA
d_call: TRBD1
j_call: TRBJ2-7
cdr3_nt: TGTGCCAGCAGTGAAGGACAGGGGGCAACCTACGAGCAGTACTTC
cdr3_aa: CASSEGQGATYEQYF

v_call: TRBV11-2
clone_size: few
d_call: TRBD1
j_call: TRBJ1-6
cdr3_nt: TGTGCCAGCAGCTCAGGGGGAGGCGACTATAATTCACCCCTCCACTTT
cdr3_aa: CASSSGGGDYNSPLHF

v_call: TRBV30
clone_size: NA
d_call: NA
j_call: TRBJ1-2
cdr3_nt: TGTGCCTGGAGTGTACATGCTAACTATGGCTACACCTTC
cdr3_aa: CAWSVHANYGYTF

v_call: TRBV4-2
clone_size: NA
d_call: TRBD2
j_call: TRBJ2-7
cdr3_nt: TGTGCCAGCAGCCAAGGGGGACTAGCGGGCCGCTCCTCCTACGAGCAGTACTTC
cdr3_aa: CASSQGGLAGRSSYEQYF

v_call: TRBV7-9
clone_size: NA
d_call: TRBD2
j_call: TRBJ2-5
cdr3_nt: TGTGCCAGCAGCTTAGCGTTGGGACTACAAGAGACCCAGTACTTC
cdr3_aa: CASSLALGLQETQYF

v_call: TRBV30
clone_size: NA
d_call: NA
j_call: TRBJ2-7
cdr3_nt: TGTGCCTGTGAGGGTAACGAGCAGTACTTC
cdr3_aa: CACEGNEQYF

v_call: TRBV18
clone_size: NA
d_call: TRBD1
j_call: TRBJ2-6
cdr3_nt: TGTGCCAGCTCACCACCTCTACAGGGGGCGCCTGGGGCCAACGTCCTGACTTTC
cdr3_aa: CASSPPLQGAPGANVLTF

v_call: TRBV6-5
clone_size: NA
d_call: TRBD1
j_call: TRBJ1-1
cdr3_nt: TGTGCCAGCACCCAAGGGGGCACAGAAGCTTTCTTT
cdr3_aa: CASTQGGTEAFF

v_call: TRBV11-3
clone_size: NA
d_call: NA
j_call: TRBJ2-7
cdr3_nt: TGTGCCAGCAGCTTAGGAGCGGAGGCCTACGAGCAGTACTTC
cdr3_aa: CASSLGAEAYEQYF

v_call: TRBV20-1
clone_size: NA
d_call: NA
j_call: TRBJ1-1
cdr3_nt: TGCAGTGCGCGGACTCCCCTGGGGGCTTTCTTT
cdr3_aa: CSARTPLGAFF

v_call: TRBV3-1/TRBV3-2
clone_size: NA
d_call: TRBD1
j_call: TRBJ1-4
cdr3_nt: TGTGCCAGCAGCCATAGGGGGCTCTGGTACGGTGAAAAACTGTTTTTT
cdr3_aa: CASSHRGLWYGEKLFF

v_call: TRBV5-6
clone_size: NA
d_call: NA
j_call: TRBJ2-5
cdr3_nt: TGTGCCAGCAGCTTGGTCGGTCCTCGAGAGACCCAGTACTTC
cdr3_aa: CASSLVGPRETQYF

v_call: TRBV6-5
clone_size: NA
d_call: TRBD2
j_call: TRBJ2-7
cdr3_nt: TGTGCCAGCAGTTACGTTTCACTAGCGGGAGAAGGAGAGCAGTACTTC
cdr3_aa: CASSYVSLAGEGEQYF

v_call: TRBV7-9
clone_size: once
d_call: TRBD1
j_call: TRBJ2-3
cdr3_nt: TGTGCCAGCAGCACCAGCCCCCACAGGGGAACAGATACGCAGTATTTT
cdr3_aa: CASSTSPHRGTDTQYF

v_call: TRBV7-9
clone_size: NA
d_call: TRBD1
j_call: TRBJ1-2
cdr3_nt: TGTGCCAGCAGCTCCTCCGACAGGGTCCTCTATGGCTACACCTTC
cdr3_aa: CASSSSDRVLYGYTF

v_call: TRBV13
clone_size: NA
d_call: TRBD2
j_call: TRBJ2-2
cdr3_nt: TGTGCCAGCAGGCGGGGGGACACCGGGGAGCTGTTTTTT
cdr3_aa: CASRRGDTGELFF

v_call: TRBV27
clone_size: NA
d_call: NA
j_call: TRBJ1-1
cdr3_nt: TGTGCCAGCAAGTTTTCGGGACTGATGAACACTGAAGCTTTCTTT
cdr3_aa: CASKFSGLMNTEAFF

v_call: TRBV6-5
clone_size: NA
d_call: TRBD2
j_call: TRBJ2-1
cdr3_nt: TGTGCCAGCAGCGGTCTTGGCGGGGGGGCCAATGAGCAGTTCTTC
cdr3_aa: CASSGLGGGANEQFF

v_call: TRBV6-5
clone_size: NA
d_call: TRBD2
j_call: TRBJ2-1
cdr3_nt: TGTGCCAGCAGTTACCAACTTAGCGGGAGAAACAATGAGCAGTTCTTC
cdr3_aa: CASSYQLSGRNNEQFF

v_call: TRBV27
clone_size: NA
d_call: NA
j_call: TRBJ2-7
cdr3_nt: TGTGCCAGCAGCTTCCTGGACTCAAACGAGCAGTACTTC
cdr3_aa: CASSFLDSNEQYF

v_call: TRBV11-2
clone_size: NA
d_call: NA
j_call: TRBJ1-1
cdr3_nt: TGTGCCAGCAGCTTGACAGGAGTGAACACTGAAGCTTTCTTT
cdr3_aa: CASSLTGVNTEAFF

v_call: TRBV29-1
clone_size: NA
d_call: TRBD2
j_call: TRBJ2-1
cdr3_nt: TGCAGCGTTGGGGGCGGGAGACCTGACAATGAGCAGTTCTTC
cdr3_aa: CSVGGGRPDNEQFF

v_call: TRBV11-3
clone_size: NA
d_call: TRBD1
j_call: TRBJ2-5
cdr3_nt: TGTGCCAGCAGCCCCGGACAGGTCCGGGAGACCCAGTACTTC
cdr3_aa: CASSPGQVRETQYF

v_call: TRBV6-5
clone_size: NA
d_call: TRBD1
j_call: TRBJ1-2
cdr3_nt: TGTGCCAGCAACCCGACGGACAGGGCGGGAGAGGGCTACACCTTC
cdr3_aa: CASNPTDRAGEGYTF

v_call: TRBV7-2
clone_size: NA
d_call: NA
j_call: TRBJ2-3
cdr3_nt: TGTGCCAGCAGCTTAGATGGGCCACTCGATACGCAGTATTTT
cdr3_aa: CASSLDGPLDTQYF

v_call: TRBV6-1
clone_size: NA
d_call: TRBD1
j_call: TRBJ1-2
cdr3_nt: TGTGCCAGCATTGAAAGGAGGTCGGACAGGGGCCCCTATGGCTACACCTTC
cdr3_aa: CASIERRSDRGPYGYTF

v_call: TRBV30
clone_size: once
d_call: NA
j_call: TRBJ1-6
cdr3_nt: TGTGCCTGTGCGGGTCAAAGGAATTCACCCCTCCACTTT
cdr3_aa: CACAGQRNSPLHF